This T cell receptor (beta chain) was identified in a study of T-cell reconstitution after alpha-beta-depleted transplantation in children. Study results and limitations: Among T cells one year after transplant, newly produced cells accounted for most counts and diversity. Some patients owed their high day-60 TCRbeta diversity to surviving recipient T cells and thymic progenitors. Reports say that about two months after transplant, the alpha-beta T cells came out of several hundred graft clones that had expanded.

This clonotype was counted between two and nine times. Its antigen remains unknown. The CDR3 is made up of 17 amino acids. V was cut by 5 bases and J by 4 bases, with 21 bases left in between. Germline V CDR1 and CDR2: SGHTA, FQGNSA. Unique molecular identifiers tagged the TCRbeta library. In TCRdb, the PCR reads were re-called with MiXCR into one record per CDR3 protein. The sample holds more than 200,000 distinct CDR3 sequences, under 20% seen once. Source: PBMCs, mostly from graft donor cells, taken 360 days after TCRalphabeta/CD19-depleted stem cell transplant. The sequence was collected from a male patient aged 2-15 years who had a stem cell transplant for acute lymphoblastic leukemia, so the T cells may come from the graft donor. This chain joins TRBV7-2 and TRBJ1-3; D is undetermined. The CDR3, as DNA: TGTGCCAGCAGCGGCGGGGATGGAAGGTCAGGCGGAAACACCATATATTTT. Residues: CASSGGDGRSGGNTIYF.